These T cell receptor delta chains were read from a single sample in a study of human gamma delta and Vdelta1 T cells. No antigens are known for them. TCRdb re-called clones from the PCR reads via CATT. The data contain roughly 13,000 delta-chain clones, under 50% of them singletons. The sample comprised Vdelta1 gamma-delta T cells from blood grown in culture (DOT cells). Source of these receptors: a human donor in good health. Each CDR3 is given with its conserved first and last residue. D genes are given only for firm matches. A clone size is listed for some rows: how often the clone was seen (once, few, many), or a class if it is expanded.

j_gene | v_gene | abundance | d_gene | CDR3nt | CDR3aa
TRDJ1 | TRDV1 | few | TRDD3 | TGTGCTCTTGGGGAACCCCACTACCGACCTACTGGGGGAAAACCGATGCACACCGATAAACTCATCTTT | CALGEPHYRPTGGKPMHTDKLIF
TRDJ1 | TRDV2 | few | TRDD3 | TGTGCCTGTGACACCGGAGTATCTGGGGGATACTTAAGCCCCGATAAACTCATCTTT | CACDTGVSGGYLSPDKLIF
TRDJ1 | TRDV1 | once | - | TGTGCTCTTGGGGAACTACGGGACCCTGTTAAACTTTTAAACACCGATAAACTCATCTTT | CALGELRDPVKLLNTDKLIF
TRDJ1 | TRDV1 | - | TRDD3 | TGTGCTCTTGGGGAAGGTGTCCTACGGGAGGGACTGGGGGAAGACACCGATAAACTCATCTTT | CALGEGVLREGLGEDTDKLIF
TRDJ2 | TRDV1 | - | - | TGTGCTCTTTCCCCCCGGAGGGATCCTATACCTTCTTGGGCGACAGCACAACTCTTCTTT | CALSPRRDPIPSWATAQLFF
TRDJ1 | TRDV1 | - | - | TGTGCTCTTGGGGATACCTTCCGACGTACGTACTTTGACACCGATAAACTCATCTTT | CALGDTFRRTYFDTDKLIF
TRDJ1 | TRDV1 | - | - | TGTGCTCTTGGGGCCATTACTGGGAGGGGGGGACCAAACACCGATAAACTCATCTTT | CALGAITGRGGPNTDKLIF
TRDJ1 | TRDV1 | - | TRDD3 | TGTGCTCTTGGGGGAAGCACGGTACTGGGGGATACGGGGGACACCGATAAACTCATCTTT | CALGGSTVLGDTGDTDKLIF
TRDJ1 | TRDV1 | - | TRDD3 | TGTGCTCTTGGGGAAAAGAACGGCACCTTGGTACTGGGGGATACCGATAAACTCATCTTT | CALGEKNGTLVLGDTDKLIF
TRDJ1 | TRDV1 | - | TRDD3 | TGTGCTCTTGGGGCATTCCTACTCTCCGGGGGATACCCGCTCGGAAAGTACACCGATAAACTCATCTTT | CALGAFLLSGGYPLGKYTDKLIF
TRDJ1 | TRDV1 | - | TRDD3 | TGTGCTCTTGGGGAACTGGGGCTTCCCATAAGGAGTGGTGGGGGATACGAGTACACCGATAAACTCATCTTT | CALGELGLPIRSGGGYEYTDKLIF
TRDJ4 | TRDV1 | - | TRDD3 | TGTGCTCTTGGGGAACCCCACACTGAAGGCCTTCCTGTACTGGGGGATACAATGGAAAGACCCCTGATCTTT | CALGEPHTEGLPVLGDTMERPLIF
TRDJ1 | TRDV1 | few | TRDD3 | TGTGCTCTTGGGGAACTCTTTCGGTCTGGGGGATACCGGGGGTCCGATAAACTCATCTTT | CALGELFRSGGYRGSDKLIF
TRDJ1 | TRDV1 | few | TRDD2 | TGTGCTCTTGGTGAAGGCCTTCCTACTATCTGGGGGTCCAATTCGTTAATTCACACCGATAAACTCATCTTT | CALGEGLPTIWGSNSLIHTDKLIF
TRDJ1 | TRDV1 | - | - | TGTGCTCTTGGGGAACTGTCGGCTTGGACTCCCTCGCTTCGGGTAGGACTCATCTTT | CALGELSAWTPSLRVGLIF
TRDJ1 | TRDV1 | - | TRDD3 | TGTGCTCTTGGGATCAAACCTCCTACAGCTACTGGGGGCACCGATAAACTCATCTTT | CALGIKPPTATGGTDKLIF
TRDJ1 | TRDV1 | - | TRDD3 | TGTGCTCTTGGGGTTCCGACACTTTTTCCATCAGTCTCGTCGTCTACTGGGGTTCCCTGGGGCGATAAACTCATCTTT | CALGVPTLFPSVSSSTGVPWGDKLIF
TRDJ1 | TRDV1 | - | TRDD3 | TGTGCTCTTGGGGAAATAGGATGGGGGATAAGTATGGGACATAAACTCATCTTT | CALGEIGWGISMGHKLIF
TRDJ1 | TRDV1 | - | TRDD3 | TGTGCTCTTGGGGAACGGTCTCCTACGAGTACTGGGGGTCGCCCGGAGGATAAACTCATCTTT | CALGERSPTSTGGRPEDKLIF
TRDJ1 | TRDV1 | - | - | TGTGCTCTTGGGGAGTTCCTTCCCCGGGGTCCCCGCCCCGATAAACTCATCTTT | CALGEFLPRGPRPDKLIF
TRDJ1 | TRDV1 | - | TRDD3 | TGTGCTCTTGGGGAACTTTTGAAGGACCTACAAAGACTGGGGGACATGTACACCGATAAACTCATCTTT | CALGELLKDLQRLGDMYTDKLIF
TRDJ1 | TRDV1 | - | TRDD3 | TGTGCTCTTGGGGAACTCATCGGGGGGATACGTAACGATAAACTCATCTTT | CALGELIGGIRNDKLIF
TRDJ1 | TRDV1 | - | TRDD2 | TGTGCTCTTGGGGGGGGAGTAGGGCCTTCCTACGACCCAGGGGCAAGGGATAAACTCATCTTT | CALGGGVGPSYDPGARDKLIF
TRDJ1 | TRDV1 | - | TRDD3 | TGTGCTCTTGGGGAAAAGGACCGTGGGGGATACGCTGGGTACACCGATAAACTCATCTTT | CALGEKDRGGYAGYTDKLIF
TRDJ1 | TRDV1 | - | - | TGTGCTCTTGGGGAACTACTGCCCCCTTCCAATCCCCGGGTGAGGTTAGTGGGGGCCATCGATAAACTCATCTTT | CALGELLPPSNPRVRLVGAIDKLIF
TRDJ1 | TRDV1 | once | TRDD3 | TGTGCTCTTGGGGTACTTGGCGGTTCCTCCAATAACTGGGGGATACAAGGCGTCGACGGGGTGTACACCGATAAACTCATCTTT | CALGVLGGSSNNWGIQGVDGVYTDKLIF
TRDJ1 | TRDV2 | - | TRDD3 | TGTGCCTGTGACACCCAATTACTGGGGGATACGACGTACACCGATAAACTCATCTTT | CACDTQLLGDTTYTDKLIF
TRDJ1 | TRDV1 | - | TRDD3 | TGTGCTCTTGGGGAAAGTCCTGAACTGGGGGACGCAAAGAAGTACACCGATAAACTCATCTTT | CALGESPELGDAKKYTDKLIF
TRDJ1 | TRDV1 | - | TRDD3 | TGTGCTCTTGGGGAACTCACCCCAGTTAGGGATACTGAGGAACTCATCTTT | CALGELTPVRDTEELIF
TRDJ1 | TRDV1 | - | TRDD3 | TGTGCTCTTGGGGAACGGTGTTCTCTCGTATGGGGGATACACCTCGATAAACTCATCTTT | CALGERCSLVWGIHLDKLIF
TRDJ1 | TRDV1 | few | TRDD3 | TGTGCTCTTGGGGATCTAAAAACGTTCGGGGGATACTCCGATAAACTCATCTTT | CALGDLKTFGGYSDKLIF
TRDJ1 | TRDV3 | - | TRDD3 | TGTGCCTTCACCTGGCAATATTACTGGGGGAGGCAGTACACCGATAAACTCATCTTT | CAFTWQYYWGRQYTDKLIF
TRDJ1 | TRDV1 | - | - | TGTGCTCTTGGGGATTCCCCTTTCCTAACCGGTACTCCAGTACCGTACACCGATAAACTCATCTTT | CALGDSPFLTGTPVPYTDKLIF
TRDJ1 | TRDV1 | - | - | TGTGCTCTTATTCCTTACGGGTACACCGATAAACTCATCTTT | CALIPYGYTDKLIF
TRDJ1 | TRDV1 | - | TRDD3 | TGTGCTCTTGGGGAACTTCTGCGACTACGGCGCTGGGGGGCGGAGAGGTACACCGATAAACTCATCTTT | CALGELLRLRRWGAERYTDKLIF
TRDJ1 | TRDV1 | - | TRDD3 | TGTGCTCTTGGGACCCCCGGGAGTCCTACCGTCTGGGGGATAAAGGAGGATACCGATAAACTCATCTTT | CALGTPGSPTVWGIKEDTDKLIF
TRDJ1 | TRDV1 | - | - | TGTGCTCTTGGGGAACGTTCCCGAGAGAACACCGATAAACTCATCTTT | CALGERSRENTDKLIF
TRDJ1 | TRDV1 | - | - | TGTGCTCTTGGGGAACACCTTTCTTTCAACACCGATAAACTCATCTTT | CALGEHLSFNTDKLIF
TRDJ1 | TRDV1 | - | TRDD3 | TGTGCTCTTGGGGACTCCTCGGACTGGGGGATACGGAACACCGATAAACTCATCTTT | CALGDSSDWGIRNTDKLIF
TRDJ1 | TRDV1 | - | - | TGTGCTCTTGGGGAAGGGCCCCTTCCTACGGGCTGGGGGATCCCCGATAAACTCATCTTT | CALGEGPLPTGWGIPDKLIF
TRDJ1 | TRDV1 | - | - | TGTGCTCTTGGGGCACTTCCTACGGGGATGTGGGGGACTAAACTCATCTTT | CALGALPTGMWGTKLIF
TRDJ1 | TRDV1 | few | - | TGTGCTCTTGGGGAACTCCCGAGGGCTACCTTTTGGGGGTACACCGATAAACTCATCTTT | CALGELPRATFWGYTDKLIF
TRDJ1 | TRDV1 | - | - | TGTGCTCTTGGGATTCTTCCAGCCACCCCGGAACGAATCTCCGATAAACTCATCTTT | CALGILPATPERISDKLIF
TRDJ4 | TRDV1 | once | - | TGTGCTCTTGGTGTTCAGGGCCTTCCTAGGGTACTGGGGATCCGCCAGCCAGACACCCCGCCAGCCAGACCCCTGATCTTT | CALGVQGLPRVLGIRQPDTPPARPLIF
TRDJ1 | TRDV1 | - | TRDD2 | TGTGCTCTTGGGGATCGAGAAGGGGCTTCCTACTATCGGAATAATAAGTACACCGATAAACTCATCTTT | CALGDREGASYYRNNKYTDKLIF
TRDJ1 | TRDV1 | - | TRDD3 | TGTGCTCTTGGGGAACTAAGGGAGACTGGGGGTCTGTACACCGATAAACTCATCTTT | CALGELRETGGLYTDKLIF
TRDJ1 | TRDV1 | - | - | TGTGCTCTTGGGGAACTTTCTGGGGTTAAGCAGATGTACACCGATAAACTCATCTTT | CALGELSGVKQMYTDKLIF
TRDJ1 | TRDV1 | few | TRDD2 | TGTGCTCTTGGGACCCCTTCCTTATTAGGGATGTACACCGATAAACTCATCTTT | CALGTPSLLGMYTDKLIF
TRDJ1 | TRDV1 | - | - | TGTGCTCTTGGGGATTTCCTGCCCCGGGAACTTACCGATAAACTCATCTTT | CALGDFLPRELTDKLIF
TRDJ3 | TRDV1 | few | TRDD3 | TGTGCTCTTGGGTCCATTCCAGAGAGGGATACTCGATCCTGGGACACCCGACAGATGTTTTTC | CALGSIPERDTRSWDTRQMFF
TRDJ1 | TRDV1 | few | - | TGTGCTCTTGGGGAACTAGATTTAATTAAGGCCTTCCTACTTCAATCTACTGGGGATACGCCATCGTACACCGATAAACTCATCTTT | CALGELDLIKAFLLQSTGDTPSYTDKLIF
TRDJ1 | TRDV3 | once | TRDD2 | TGTGCCTCCAAAGGCCTTCCTGTAGCCCCAAGGTACACCGATAAACTCATCTTT | CASKGLPVAPRYTDKLIF
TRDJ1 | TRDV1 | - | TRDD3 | TGTGCTCTTGGTTCTAACGGGCCTTCAGAATACTGGGGCCTTTCGGCAGATCTCATCTTT | CALGSNGPSEYWGLSADLIF
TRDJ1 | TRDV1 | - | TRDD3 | TGTGCTCTTGGGATTTCCGGCTGGGGATACGCGGGGGGACTCATCTTT | CALGISGWGYAGGLIF
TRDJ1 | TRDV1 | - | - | TGTGCTCTTGGGGAAGGCGGCGCGGAAGACACCGATAAACTCATCTTT | CALGEGGAEDTDKLIF
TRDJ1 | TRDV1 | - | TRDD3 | TGTGCTCTGGTGGGCCTACGTCCCACTGGGGGATCCGATAAACTCATCTTT | CALVGLRPTGGSDKLIF
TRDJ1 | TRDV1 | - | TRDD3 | TGTGCTCTTGGGGACCGCGGATTCGACAAGGGATACGAACTGTACACCGATAAACTCATCTTT | CALGDRGFDKGYELYTDKLIF
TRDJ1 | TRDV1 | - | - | TGTGCTCTTGGGGAACGGAACGGCTGGCTGAGGACCGATAAACTCATCTTT | CALGERNGWLRTDKLIF
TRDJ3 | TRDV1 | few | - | TGTGCTCTTGGGGATCGGGAAGGGGACCCTCTAAGCCGACAGATGTTTTTC | CALGDREGDPLSRQMFF
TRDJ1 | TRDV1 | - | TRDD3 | TGTGCTCTTGGGGGCCTTCCTCGGGGAGTCGTACTGGGGGAGAACACCGATAAACTCATCTTT | CALGGLPRGVVLGENTDKLIF